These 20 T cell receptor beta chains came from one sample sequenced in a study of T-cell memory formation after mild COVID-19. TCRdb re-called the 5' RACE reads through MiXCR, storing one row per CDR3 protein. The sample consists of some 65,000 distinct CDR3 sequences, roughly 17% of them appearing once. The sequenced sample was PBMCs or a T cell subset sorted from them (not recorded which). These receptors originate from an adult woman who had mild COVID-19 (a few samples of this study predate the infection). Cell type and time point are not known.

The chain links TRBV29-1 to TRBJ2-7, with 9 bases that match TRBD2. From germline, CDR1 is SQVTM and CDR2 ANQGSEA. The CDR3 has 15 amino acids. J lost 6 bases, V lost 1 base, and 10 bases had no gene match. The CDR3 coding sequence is TGCAGCGTTGAAGGCCCGGGACTAGCATCTCCCGAGCAGTACTTC. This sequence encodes CSVEGPGLASPEQYF.

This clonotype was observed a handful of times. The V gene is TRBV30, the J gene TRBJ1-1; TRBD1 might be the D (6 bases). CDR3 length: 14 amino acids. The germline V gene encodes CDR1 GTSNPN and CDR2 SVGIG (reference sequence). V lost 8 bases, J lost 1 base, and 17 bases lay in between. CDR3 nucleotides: TGTGCCCGACGGGACATTCGGGGGAACACTGAAGCTTTCTTT. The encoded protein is CARRDIRGNTEAFF.

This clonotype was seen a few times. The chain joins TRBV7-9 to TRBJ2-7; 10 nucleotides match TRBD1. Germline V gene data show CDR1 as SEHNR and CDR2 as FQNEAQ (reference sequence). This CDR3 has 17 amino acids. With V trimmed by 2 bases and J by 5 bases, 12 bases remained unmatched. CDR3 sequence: CASSLPRPGQGIHEQYF. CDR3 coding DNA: TGTGCCAGCAGCTTACCTAGACCGGGACAGGGGATCCACGAGCAGTACTTC.

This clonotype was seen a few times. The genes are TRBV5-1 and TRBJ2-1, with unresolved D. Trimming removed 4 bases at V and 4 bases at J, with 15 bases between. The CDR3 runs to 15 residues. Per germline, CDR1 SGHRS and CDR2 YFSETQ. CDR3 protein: CASSNRTDAYNEQFF. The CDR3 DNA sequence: TGCGCCAGCAGCAACCGAACAGACGCTTACAATGAGCAGTTCTTC.

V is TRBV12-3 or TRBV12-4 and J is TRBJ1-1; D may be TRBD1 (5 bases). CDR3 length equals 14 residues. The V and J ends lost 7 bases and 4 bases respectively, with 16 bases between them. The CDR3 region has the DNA TGTGCCAGCACTCTGAGTAGGGGTGCCACTGAAGCTTTCTTT. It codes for CASTLSRGATEAFF.

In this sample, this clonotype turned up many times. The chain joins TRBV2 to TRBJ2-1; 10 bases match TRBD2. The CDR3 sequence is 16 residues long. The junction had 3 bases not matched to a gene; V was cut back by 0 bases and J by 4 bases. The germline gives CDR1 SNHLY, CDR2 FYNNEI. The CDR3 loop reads CASSEARTSGYNEQFF. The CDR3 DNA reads TGTGCCAGCAGTGAAGCCCGGACTAGCGGATACAATGAGCAGTTCTTC.

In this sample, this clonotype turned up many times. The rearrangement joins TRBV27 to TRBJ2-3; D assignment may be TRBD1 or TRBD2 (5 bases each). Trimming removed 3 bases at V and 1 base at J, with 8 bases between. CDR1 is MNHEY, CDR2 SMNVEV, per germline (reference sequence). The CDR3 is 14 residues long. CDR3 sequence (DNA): TGTGCCAGCAGTTTTGGGGACGGCACAGATACGCAGTATTTT. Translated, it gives CASSFGDGTDTQYF.

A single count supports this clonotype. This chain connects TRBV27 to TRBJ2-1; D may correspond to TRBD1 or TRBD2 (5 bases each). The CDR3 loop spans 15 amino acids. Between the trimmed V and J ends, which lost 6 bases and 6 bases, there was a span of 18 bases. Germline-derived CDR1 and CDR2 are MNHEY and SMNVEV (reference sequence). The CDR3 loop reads CASSRQLMGTNEQFF. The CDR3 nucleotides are TGTGCCAGCAGCCGCCAATTGATGGGGACCAATGAGCAGTTCTTC.

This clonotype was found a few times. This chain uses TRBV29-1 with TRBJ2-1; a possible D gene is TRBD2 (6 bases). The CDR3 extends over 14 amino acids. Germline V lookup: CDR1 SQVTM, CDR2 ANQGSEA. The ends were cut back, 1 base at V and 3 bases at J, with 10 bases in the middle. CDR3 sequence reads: CSVEGREDYNEQFF. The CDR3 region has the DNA TGCAGCGTTGAAGGGAGGGAGGACTACAATGAGCAGTTCTTC.

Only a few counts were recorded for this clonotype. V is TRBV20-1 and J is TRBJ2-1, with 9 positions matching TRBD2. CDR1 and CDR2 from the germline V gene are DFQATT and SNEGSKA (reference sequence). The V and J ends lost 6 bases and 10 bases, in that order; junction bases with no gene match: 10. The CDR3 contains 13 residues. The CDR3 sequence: CSAASGASGEQFF. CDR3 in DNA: TGCAGTGCCGCTAGCGGGGCCAGCGGGGAGCAGTTCTTC.

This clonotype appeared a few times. The CDR3 reads CASSLATTGFNGYTF. As DNA, the CDR3 is TGTGCCAGCAGTTTAGCCACGACAGGGTTCAATGGCTACACCTTC. This rearrangement joins TRBV27 to TRBJ1-2, with TRBD1 matching over 7 bases. Per germline, CDR1 MNHEY and CDR2 SMNVEV (reference sequence). V dropped 2 bases and J dropped 6; count of bases not matched to a gene: 9. The CDR3 is 15 residues long.

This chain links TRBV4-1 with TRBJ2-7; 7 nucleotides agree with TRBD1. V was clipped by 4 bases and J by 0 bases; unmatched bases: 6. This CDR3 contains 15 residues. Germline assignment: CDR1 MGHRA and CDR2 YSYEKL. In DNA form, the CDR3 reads TGCGCCAGCAGCCTTAGCCGGGACAGCTCCTACGAGCAGTACTTC. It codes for CASSLSRDSSYEQYF.

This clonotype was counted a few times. The CDR3 reads CASSWTGDEQYF. The CDR3 nucleotides read TGTGCCAGCAGTTGGACAGGGGACGAGCAGTACTTC. The chain is built from TRBV12-3 or TRBV12-4 and TRBJ2-7; TRBD1 matches at 9 bases. The CDR3 runs to 12 residues. The V and J ends lost 4 bases and 5 bases, in that order; junction bases with no gene match: 0.

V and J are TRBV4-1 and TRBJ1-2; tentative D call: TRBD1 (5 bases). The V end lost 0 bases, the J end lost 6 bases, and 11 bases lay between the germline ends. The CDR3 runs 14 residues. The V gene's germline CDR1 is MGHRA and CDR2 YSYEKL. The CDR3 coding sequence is TGCGCCAGCAGCCAAGACCGGGGCGGTGATGGCTACACCTTC. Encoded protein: CASSQDRGGDGYTF.

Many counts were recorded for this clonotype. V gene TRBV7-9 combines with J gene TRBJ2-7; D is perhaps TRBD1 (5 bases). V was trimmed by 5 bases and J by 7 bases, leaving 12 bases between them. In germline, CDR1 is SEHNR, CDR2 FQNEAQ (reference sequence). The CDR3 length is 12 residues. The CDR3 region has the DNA TGTGCCAGCAGCAGGGGTCTTAGGGAGCAGTACTTC. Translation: CASSRGLREQYF.

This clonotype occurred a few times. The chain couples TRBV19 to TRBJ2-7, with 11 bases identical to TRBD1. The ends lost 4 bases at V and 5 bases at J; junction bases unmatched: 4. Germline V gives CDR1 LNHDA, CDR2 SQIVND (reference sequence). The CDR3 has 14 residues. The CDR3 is CASSTGTGGNEQYF. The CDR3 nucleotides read TGTGCCAGTAGTACCGGGACAGGGGGAAACGAGCAGTACTTC.

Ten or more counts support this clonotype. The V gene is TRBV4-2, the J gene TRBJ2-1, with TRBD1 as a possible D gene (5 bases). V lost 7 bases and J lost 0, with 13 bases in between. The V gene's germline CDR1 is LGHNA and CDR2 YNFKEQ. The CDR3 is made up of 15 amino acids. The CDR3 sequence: CASNIGQGSYNEQFF. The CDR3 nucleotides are TGTGCCAGCAACATAGGCCAGGGCTCCTACAATGAGCAGTTCTTC.

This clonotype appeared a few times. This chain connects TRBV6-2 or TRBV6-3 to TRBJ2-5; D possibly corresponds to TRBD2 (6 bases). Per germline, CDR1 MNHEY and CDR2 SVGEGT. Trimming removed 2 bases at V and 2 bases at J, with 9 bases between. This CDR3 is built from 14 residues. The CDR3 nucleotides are TGTGCCAGCAGTTACGGAGGGCCGCAAGAGACCCAGTACTTC. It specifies CASSYGGPQETQYF.

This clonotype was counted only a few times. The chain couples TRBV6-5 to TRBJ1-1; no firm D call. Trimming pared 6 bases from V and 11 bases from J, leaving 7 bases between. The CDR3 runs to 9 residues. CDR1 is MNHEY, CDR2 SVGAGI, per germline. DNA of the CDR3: TGTGCCAGCAGGTTCCAGGCTTTCTTT. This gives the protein CASRFQAFF.

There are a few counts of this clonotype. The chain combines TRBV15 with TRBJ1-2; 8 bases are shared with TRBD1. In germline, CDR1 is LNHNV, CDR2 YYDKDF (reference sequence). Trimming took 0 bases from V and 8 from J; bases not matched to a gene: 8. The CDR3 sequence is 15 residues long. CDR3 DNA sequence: TGTGCCACCAGCAGAGAGCAGGGGGCTAGGGGAGGCTACACCTTC. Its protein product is CATSREQGARGGYTF.